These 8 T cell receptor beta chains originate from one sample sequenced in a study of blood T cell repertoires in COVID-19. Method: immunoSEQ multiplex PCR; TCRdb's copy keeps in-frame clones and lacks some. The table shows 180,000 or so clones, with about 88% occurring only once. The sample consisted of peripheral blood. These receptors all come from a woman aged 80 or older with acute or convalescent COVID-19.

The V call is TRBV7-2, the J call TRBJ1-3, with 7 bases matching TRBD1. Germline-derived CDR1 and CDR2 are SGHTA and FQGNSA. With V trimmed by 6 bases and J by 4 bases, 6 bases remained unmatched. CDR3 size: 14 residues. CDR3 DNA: TGTGCCAGCAGTCTCACAGGGGTAGGAAACACCATATATTTT. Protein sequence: CASSLTGVGNTIYF.

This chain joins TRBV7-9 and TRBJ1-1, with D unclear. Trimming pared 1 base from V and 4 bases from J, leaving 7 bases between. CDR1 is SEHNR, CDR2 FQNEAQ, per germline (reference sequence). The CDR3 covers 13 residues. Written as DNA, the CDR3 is TGTGCCAGCAGCTTAGGGGGAGGCACTGAAGCTTTCTTT. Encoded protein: CASSLGGGTEAFF. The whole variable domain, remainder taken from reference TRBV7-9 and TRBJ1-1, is DTGVSQNPRHKITKRGQNVTFRCDPISEHNRLYWYRQTLGQGPEFLTYFQNEAQLEKSRLLSDRFSAERPKGSFSTLEIQRTEQGDSAMYLCASSLGGGTEAFFGQGTRLTVV.

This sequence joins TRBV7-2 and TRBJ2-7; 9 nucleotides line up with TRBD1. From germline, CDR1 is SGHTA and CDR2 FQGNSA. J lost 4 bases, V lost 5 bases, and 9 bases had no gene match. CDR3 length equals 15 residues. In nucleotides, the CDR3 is TGTGCCAGCAGCCCTGGACAGGGGTTCGCATACGAGCAGTACTTC. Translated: CASSPGQGFAYEQYF.

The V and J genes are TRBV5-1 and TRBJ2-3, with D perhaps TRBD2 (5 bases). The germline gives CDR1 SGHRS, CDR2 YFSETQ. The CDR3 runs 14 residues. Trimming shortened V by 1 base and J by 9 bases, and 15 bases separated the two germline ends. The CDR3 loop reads CASSLFTRGGTQYF. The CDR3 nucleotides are TGCGCCAGCAGCTTGTTTACCCGAGGAGGCACGCAGTATTTT.

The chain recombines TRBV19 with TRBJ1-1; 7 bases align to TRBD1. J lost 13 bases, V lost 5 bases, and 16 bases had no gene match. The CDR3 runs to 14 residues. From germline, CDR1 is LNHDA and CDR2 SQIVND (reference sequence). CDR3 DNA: TGTGCCAGTAGTGTCGACAGGGCTTCCATGAAGCTTTTCTTT. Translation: CASSVDRASMKLFF.

The CDR3 region has the DNA TGTGCCAGCAGCATACAGGTTGGGCGGACTGAAGCTTTCTTT. Translated, it gives CASSIQVGRTEAFF. The chain employs TRBV7-8 and TRBJ1-1, with D tentatively TRBD1 (5 bases). Trimming pared 5 bases from V and 5 bases from J, leaving 15 bases between. Germline CDR1 reads SGHVS; CDR2 reads FQNEAQ. The CDR3 is made up of 14 amino acids.

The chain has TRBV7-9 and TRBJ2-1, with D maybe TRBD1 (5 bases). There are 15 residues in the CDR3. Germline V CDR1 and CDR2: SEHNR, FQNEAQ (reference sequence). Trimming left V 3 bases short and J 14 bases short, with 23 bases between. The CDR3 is CASSLQGHPTYKKFF. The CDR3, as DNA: TGTGCCAGCAGCTTGCAGGGCCACCCAACATATAAAAAGTTCTTC.

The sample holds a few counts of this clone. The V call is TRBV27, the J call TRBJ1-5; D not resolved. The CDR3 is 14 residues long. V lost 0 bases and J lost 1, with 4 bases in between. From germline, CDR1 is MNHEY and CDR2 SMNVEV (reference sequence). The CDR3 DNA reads TGTGCCAGCAGTTTATCACTAAGCAATCAGCCCCAGCATTTT. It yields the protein CASSLSLSNQPQHF.